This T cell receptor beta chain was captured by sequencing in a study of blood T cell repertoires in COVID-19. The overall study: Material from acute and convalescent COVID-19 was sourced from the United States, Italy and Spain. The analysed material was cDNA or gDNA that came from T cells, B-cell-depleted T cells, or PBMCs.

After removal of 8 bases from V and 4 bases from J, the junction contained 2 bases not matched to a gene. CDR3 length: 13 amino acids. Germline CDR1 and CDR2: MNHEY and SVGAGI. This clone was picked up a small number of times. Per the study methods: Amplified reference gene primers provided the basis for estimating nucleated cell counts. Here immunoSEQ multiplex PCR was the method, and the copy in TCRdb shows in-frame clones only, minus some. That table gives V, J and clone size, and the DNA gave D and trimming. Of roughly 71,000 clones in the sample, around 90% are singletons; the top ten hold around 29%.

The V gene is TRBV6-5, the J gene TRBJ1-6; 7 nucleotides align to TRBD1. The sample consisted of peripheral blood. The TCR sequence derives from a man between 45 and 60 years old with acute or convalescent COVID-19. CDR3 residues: CASGTDYNSPLHF. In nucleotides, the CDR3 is TGTGCCAGCGGGACAGATTATAATTCACCCCTCCACTTT.